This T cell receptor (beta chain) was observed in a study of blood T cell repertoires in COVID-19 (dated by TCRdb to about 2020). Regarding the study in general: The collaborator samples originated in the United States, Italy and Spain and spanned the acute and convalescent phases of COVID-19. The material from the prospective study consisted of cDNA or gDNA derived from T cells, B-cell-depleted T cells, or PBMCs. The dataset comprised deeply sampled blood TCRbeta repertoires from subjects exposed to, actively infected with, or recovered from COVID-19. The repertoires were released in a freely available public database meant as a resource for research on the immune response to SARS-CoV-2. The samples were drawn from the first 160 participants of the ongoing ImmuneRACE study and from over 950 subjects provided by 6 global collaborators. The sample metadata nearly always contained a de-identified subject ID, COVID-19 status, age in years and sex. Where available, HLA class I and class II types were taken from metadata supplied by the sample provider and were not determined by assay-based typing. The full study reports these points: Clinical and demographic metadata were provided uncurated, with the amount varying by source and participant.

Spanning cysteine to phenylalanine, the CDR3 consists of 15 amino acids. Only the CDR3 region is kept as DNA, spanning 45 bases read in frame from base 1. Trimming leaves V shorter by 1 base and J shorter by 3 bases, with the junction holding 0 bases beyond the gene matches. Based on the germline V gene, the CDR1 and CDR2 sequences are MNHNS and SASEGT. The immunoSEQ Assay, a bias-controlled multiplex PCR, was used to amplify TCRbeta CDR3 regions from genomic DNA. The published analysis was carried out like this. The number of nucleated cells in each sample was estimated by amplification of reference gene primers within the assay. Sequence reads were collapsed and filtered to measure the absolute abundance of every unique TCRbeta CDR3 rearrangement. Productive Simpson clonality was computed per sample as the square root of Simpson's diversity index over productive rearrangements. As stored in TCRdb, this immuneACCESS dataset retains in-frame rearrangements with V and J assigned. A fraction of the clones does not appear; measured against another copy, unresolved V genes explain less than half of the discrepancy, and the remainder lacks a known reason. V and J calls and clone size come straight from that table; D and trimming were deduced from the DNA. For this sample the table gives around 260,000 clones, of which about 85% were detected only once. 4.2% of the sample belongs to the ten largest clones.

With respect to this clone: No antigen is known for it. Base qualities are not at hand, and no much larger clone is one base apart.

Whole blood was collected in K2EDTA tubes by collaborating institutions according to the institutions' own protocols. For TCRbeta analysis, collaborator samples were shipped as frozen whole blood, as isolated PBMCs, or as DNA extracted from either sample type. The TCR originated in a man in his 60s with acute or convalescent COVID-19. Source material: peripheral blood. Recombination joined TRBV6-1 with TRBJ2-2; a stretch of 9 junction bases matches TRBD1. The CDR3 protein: CASSEGTGDTGELFF. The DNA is TGTGCCAGCAGTGAAGGGACAGGGGACACCGGGGAGCTGTTTTTT.